The 15 T cell receptor beta chains given below trace back to one sample, sequenced in a study of cytomegalovirus exposure and HLA in healthy donors. Researchers ran the PCR with 60 Vbeta and 13 Jbeta primers. The assay was immunoSEQ multiplex PCR, and TCRdb's table has in-frame clones only and misses some. Of 130,000 to 150,000 clones in the sample, more than 80% were seen once. Sequences were obtained from PBMCs. The receptor source for this set is a woman aged 40 to 55 in good health and CMV-seropositive.

The chain employs TRBV6-1 and TRBJ2-2; 8 nucleotides line up with TRBD2. CDR3 size: 15 residues. The V gene's germline CDR1 is MNHNS and CDR2 SASEGT. With 7 bases clipped from V and 3 bases from J, the junction kept 7 bases outside the gene matches. CDR3 bases: TGTGCCAGCACCCGGGGGGGTATGGACACCGGGGAGCTGTTTTTT. Amino acid sequence: CASTRGGMDTGELFF.

The V gene is TRBV5-1, the J gene TRBJ1-2; possibly TRBD1 for D (5 bases). Trimming left V 0 bases short and J 5 bases short, with 8 bases between. CDR3 length: 13 residues. Per the germline V gene, CDR1 is SGHRS and CDR2 is YFSETQ. The CDR3, as DNA: TGCGCCAGCAGCTTGGGGGGCGATTATGGCTACACCTTC. It translates to CASSLGGDYGYTF.

The chain carries TRBV14 and TRBJ2-1, with TRBD2 as a possible D gene (5 bases). Germline CDR1 SGHDN, CDR2 FVKESK. Trimming stripped 4 bases from V and 12 bases from J, with 13 bases between. CDR3 length equals 12 residues. The CDR3 here is CASSLSEGRQFF. CDR3 DNA: TGTGCCAGCAGCCTCAGCGAGGGTAGGCAGTTCTTC. Full variable domain (remainder filled in from reference TRBV14 and TRBJ2-1): EAGVTQFPSHSVIEKGQTVTLRCDPISGHDNLYWYRRVMGKEIKFLLHFVKESKQDESGMPNNRFLAERTGGTYSTLKVQPAELEDSGVYFCASSLSEGRQFFGPGTRLTVL.

V is TRBV5-4 and J is TRBJ2-4; 8 nucleotides line up with TRBD1. Trimming cost V 0 bases and J 0 bases; bases outside gene matches: 2. In germline, CDR1 is SGHNT, CDR2 YYREEE (reference sequence). This CDR3 contains 16 residues. Written as DNA, the CDR3 is TGTGCCAGCAGCTTGGGGGACAGGTTAGCCAAAAACATTCAGTACTTC. Protein: CASSLGDRLAKNIQYF. The full variable domain, its missing parts supplied by reference TRBV5-4 and TRBJ2-4, is ETGVTQSPTHLIKTRGQQVTLRCSSQSGHNTVSWYQQALGQGPQFIFQYYREEENGRGNFPPRFSGLQFPNYSSELNVNALELDDSALYLCASSLGDRLAKNIQYFGAGTRLSVL.

The genes are TRBV10-3 and TRBJ2-1; D perhaps matches TRBD2 (5 bases). Germline CDR1 reads ENHRY; CDR2 reads SYGVKD. Trimming pared 0 bases from V and 7 bases from J, leaving 13 bases between. This CDR3 is 15 amino acids long. CDR3 nucleotide sequence: TGTGCCATCAGTGAGTCAGAGGGTATCATTAATGAGCAGTTCTTC. Protein product: CAISESEGIINEQFF.

The chain recombines TRBV4-3 with TRBJ1-2; D is ambiguous. The CDR3 sequence is 15 residues long. Germline assignment: CDR1 LGHNA and CDR2 YSLEER. V lost 0 bases and J 4 bases, leaving 12 bases between the germline ends. The CDR3 DNA reads as TGCGCCAGCAGCCAAGATTTCGTCCTTTCCTATGGCTACACCTTC. Translation gives CASSQDFVLSYGYTF.

The chain employs TRBV27 and TRBJ2-2, with 7 bases identical to TRBD2. V lost 3 bases, J lost 6 bases, and 4 bases stayed unmatched. Germline V gene sequence: CDR1 MNHEY, CDR2 SMNVEV (reference sequence). The CDR3 sequence is 14 residues long. In DNA form, the CDR3 reads TGTGCCAGCAGTTTTAGCGGGTGGGCCGGGGAGCTGTTTTTT. It is translated as CASSFSGWAGELFF.

The CDR3 bases are TGTGCCAGCAGCCAAGATCCGGGGGGGGACTCCTACGAGCAGTACTTC. It encodes CASSQDPGGDSYEQYF. The J gene is TRBJ2-7, the V gene TRBV4-2; 8 nucleotides agree with TRBD2. V lost 0 bases, J lost 0 bases, and 4 bases stayed unmatched. The germline V gene has CDR1 LGHNA and CDR2 YNFKEQ. The CDR3 spans 16 residues.

The gene calls are TRBV7-3 and TRBJ2-5, with a tentative D call TRBD1 (5 bases). The germline V gene encodes CDR1 SGHTA and CDR2 FQGTGA. This CDR3 comprises 14 residues. V was clipped by 2 bases and J by 5 bases, with 12 bases between them. Here the CDR3 DNA reads TGTGCCAGCAGCTTAGCTGGCCCAGGGGAGACCCAGTACTTC. This gives the protein CASSLAGPGETQYF.

The CDR3 DNA sequence: TGTGCCAGCAGCGTAGGAGGAATAGGACCCCTCCACTTT. This sequence encodes CASSVGGIGPLHF. The chain recombines TRBV9 with TRBJ1-6; D remains ambiguous. V was cut by 0 bases and J by 12 bases, with 10 bases left in between. CDR3 length: 13 residues. From germline, CDR1 is SGDLS and CDR2 YYNGEE.

The chain carries TRBV6-5 and TRBJ2-1; 7 bases fit TRBD2. This CDR3 is built from 12 residues. The V gene's germline CDR1 is MNHEY and CDR2 SVGAGI. The ends lost 5 bases at V and 10 bases at J; junction bases unmatched: 5. The chain's CDR3 is CASSPAGYEQFF. CDR3 in DNA: TGTGCCAGCAGTCCAGCGGGATACGAGCAGTTCTTC.

V is TRBV6-1 and J is TRBJ1-6, with 9 bases that match TRBD1. Germline V gives CDR1 MNHNS, CDR2 SASEGT. Trimming took 5 bases from V and 7 from J; bases not matched to a gene: 6. This CDR3 spans 15 amino acids. The CDR3 DNA reads TGTGCCAGCAGTACGGGACAGGGAGACAATTCACCCCTCCACTTT. Its protein is CASSTGQGDNSPLHF.

The V gene is TRBV18, the J gene TRBJ2-1, with a possible D match to TRBD2 (6 bases). Trimming stripped 6 bases from V and 1 base from J, with 22 bases between. CDR1 KGHSH and CDR2 LQKENI come from the germline V gene. The CDR3 contains 18 residues. The CDR3 protein is CASSHQRESGRSYNEQFF. DNA of the CDR3: TGTGCCAGCTCTCACCAAAGGGAAAGCGGGCGATCCTACAATGAGCAGTTCTTC.

The chain combines TRBV5-1 with TRBJ2-5; 10 bases agree with TRBD1. The ends lost 0 bases at V and 5 bases at J; junction bases unmatched: 7. The CDR3 spans 16 residues. CDR1 and CDR2 from the germline V gene are SGHRS and YFSETQ. CDR3 nucleotide sequence: TGCGCCAGCAGCTTGGAGGGACAGGGGTCGGGGGAGACCCAGTACTTC. Its protein is CASSLEGQGSGETQYF.

The CDR3 DNA is TGCGCCAGCAGCCATGTTGCAGGGACAGGGACTTCCTACGAGCAGTACTTC. This translates into CASSHVAGTGTSYEQYF. The chain couples TRBV4-1 to TRBJ2-7; TRBD1 aligns across 9 bases. J was trimmed by 1 base and V by 3 bases; bases with no gene match: 10. Germline loops: CDR1 MGHRA, CDR2 YSYEKL. The CDR3 spans 17 residues.